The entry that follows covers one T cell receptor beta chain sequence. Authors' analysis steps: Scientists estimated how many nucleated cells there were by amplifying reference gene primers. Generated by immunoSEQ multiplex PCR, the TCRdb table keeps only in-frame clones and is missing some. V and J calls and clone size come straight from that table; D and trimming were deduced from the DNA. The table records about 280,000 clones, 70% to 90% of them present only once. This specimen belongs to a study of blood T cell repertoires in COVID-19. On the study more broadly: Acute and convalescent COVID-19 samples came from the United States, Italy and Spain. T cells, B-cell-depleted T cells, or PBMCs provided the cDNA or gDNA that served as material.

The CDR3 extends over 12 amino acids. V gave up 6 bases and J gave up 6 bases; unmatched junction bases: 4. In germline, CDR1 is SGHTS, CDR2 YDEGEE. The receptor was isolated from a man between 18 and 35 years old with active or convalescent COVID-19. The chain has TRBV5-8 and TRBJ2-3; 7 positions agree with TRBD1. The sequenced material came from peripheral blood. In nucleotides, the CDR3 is TGTGCCAGCATTCAACAGGGGGATACGCAGTATTTT. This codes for CASIQQGDTQYF.